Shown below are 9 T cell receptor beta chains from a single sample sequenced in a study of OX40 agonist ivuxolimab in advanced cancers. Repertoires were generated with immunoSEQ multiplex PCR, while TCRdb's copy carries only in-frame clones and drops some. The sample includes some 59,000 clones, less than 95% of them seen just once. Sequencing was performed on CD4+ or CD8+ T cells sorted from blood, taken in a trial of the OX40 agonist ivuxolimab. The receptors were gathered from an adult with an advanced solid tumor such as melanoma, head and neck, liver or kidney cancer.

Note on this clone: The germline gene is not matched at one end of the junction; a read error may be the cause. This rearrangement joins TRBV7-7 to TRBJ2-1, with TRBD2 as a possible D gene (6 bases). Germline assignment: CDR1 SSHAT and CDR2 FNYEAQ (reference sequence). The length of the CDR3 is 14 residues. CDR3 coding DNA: TGTGCTAGCAGCCTTTTCGGGAGTCACAATGAGCAGTTCTTC. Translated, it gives CASSLFGSHNEQFF.

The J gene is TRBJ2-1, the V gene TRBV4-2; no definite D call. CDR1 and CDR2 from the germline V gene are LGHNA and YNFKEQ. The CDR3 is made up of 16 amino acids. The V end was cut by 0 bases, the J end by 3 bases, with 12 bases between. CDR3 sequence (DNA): TGTGCCAGCAGCCAAGAAAGTAGGACCTTCTACAATGAGCAGTTCTTC. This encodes CASSQESRTFYNEQFF.

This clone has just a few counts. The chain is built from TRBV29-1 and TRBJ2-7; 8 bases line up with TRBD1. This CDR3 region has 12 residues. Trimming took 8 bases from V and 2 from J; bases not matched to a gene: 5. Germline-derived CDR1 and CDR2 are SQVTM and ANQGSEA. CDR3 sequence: CSYRDRPYEQYF. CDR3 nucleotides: TGCAGCTACCGGGACAGGCCCTACGAGCAGTACTTC.

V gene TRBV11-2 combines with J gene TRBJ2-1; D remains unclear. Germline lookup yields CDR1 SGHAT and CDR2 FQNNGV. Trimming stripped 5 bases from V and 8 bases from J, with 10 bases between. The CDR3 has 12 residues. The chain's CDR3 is CASSLGIDEQFF. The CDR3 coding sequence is TGTGCCAGCAGCCTTGGGATAGATGAGCAGTTCTTC.

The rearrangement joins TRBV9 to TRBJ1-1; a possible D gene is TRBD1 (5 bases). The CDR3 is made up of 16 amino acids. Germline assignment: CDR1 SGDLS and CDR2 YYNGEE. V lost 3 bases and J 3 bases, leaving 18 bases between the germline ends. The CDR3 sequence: CASSERGLGWDTEAFF. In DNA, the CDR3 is TGTGCCAGCAGCGAACGGGGACTGGGGTGGGACACTGAAGCTTTCTTT.

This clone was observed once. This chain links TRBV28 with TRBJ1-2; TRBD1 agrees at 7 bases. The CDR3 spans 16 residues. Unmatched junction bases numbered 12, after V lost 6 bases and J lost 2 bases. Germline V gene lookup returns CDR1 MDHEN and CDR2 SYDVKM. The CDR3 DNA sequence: TGTGCCAGCAGCGCTCTTAGGGACAGAATAAACTATGGCTACACCTTC. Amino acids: CASSALRDRINYGYTF.

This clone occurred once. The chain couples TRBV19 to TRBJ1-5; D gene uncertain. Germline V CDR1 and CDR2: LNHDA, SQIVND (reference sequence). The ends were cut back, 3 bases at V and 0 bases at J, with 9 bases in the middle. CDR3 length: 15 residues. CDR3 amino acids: CASSMGHYSNQPQHF. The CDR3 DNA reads TGTGCCAGTAGTATGGGCCACTATAGCAATCAGCCCCAGCATTTT.

The CDR3 DNA is TGTGCCAGCAGTTTGGTATCTTCGATGGGTCCAACTGAAGCTTTCTTT. Translating it yields CASSLVSSMGPTEAFF. The gene calls are TRBV27 and TRBJ1-1; D not certain. Between the trimmed V and J ends, which lost 3 bases and 5 bases, there was a span of 19 bases. Germline V CDR1 and CDR2: MNHEY, SMNVEV (reference sequence). This CDR3 has 16 residues.

CDR3 sequence reads: CASSLGGADTEAFF. The CDR3 nucleotides read TGTGCCAGCAGCTTAGGGGGGGCGGACACTGAAGCTTTCTTT. The rearrangement links TRBV13 to TRBJ1-1, with D tentatively TRBD1 (6 bases). The length of the CDR3 is 14 residues. Germline V gene lookup returns CDR1 PRHDT and CDR2 FYEKMQ (reference sequence). The V gene lost 0 bases and the J gene lost 3 bases, with 8 bases spanning the gap.